The sequence of this T cell receptor beta chain was determined in a study of blood T cell repertoires in COVID-19. Across the whole study: Acute-phase and convalescent COVID-19 samples originated in the United States, Italy and Spain. T cells, B-cell-depleted T cells, or PBMCs supplied cDNA or gDNA.

The CDR3 is 14 amino acids. The germline V and J ends were trimmed by 0 bases and 2 bases, with 5 bases remaining between them. Germline CDR1 is SGDLS and CDR2 is YYNGEE. Authors' analysis steps: By means of reference gene primer amplification, nucleated cell counts were estimated. Profiling relied on immunoSEQ multiplex PCR, and the TCRdb table lists in-frame clones only, not all of them. V, J and clone size were drawn from that table, and D and trimming were deduced from the DNA. The sample lists about 74,000 clones; 75% to 85% were seen once. Specimen: peripheral blood. This clonotype was obtained from a man of 80 years or more with acute or convalescent COVID-19. J is TRBJ2-2 and V is TRBV9; D is uncertain. The CDR3 is CASSVALNTGELFF. CDR3 in DNA: TGTGCCAGCAGCGTAGCTCTAAACACCGGGGAGCTGTTTTTT.